This is a list of T cell receptor beta chains from one sample in a study of identical twins. TCRdb called the 5' RACE reads again in MiXCR, with one record for every CDR3 protein. The sample lists some 590,000 distinct CDR3 sequences, approximately 9.6% seen once, with 2.5% to 3.5% in the top ten. The same data also went into a second study, on yellow fever vaccine responses in identical twins.

Sample: PBMCs. All receptors derive from a woman between 18 and 30 years old in good health. Both conserved end residues are part of each CDR3. D genes are given only for firm matches. For some rows the clone size is stated as once, few or many, or as a class when expanded; others skip it.

few,TRBJ1-5,.,TRBV9,TGTGCCAGCAGCTCAGGAGAGAGCAATCAGCCCCAGCATTTT,CASSSGESNQPQHF
few,TRBJ2-5,TRBD2,TRBV6-6,TGTGCCAGCAGCCTTCGGGAGGTAGAGACCCAGTACTTC,CASSLREVETQYF
few,TRBJ2-5,.,TRBV29-1,TGCAGCGCCGGGCCTTTCGGGGGGACCCAGTACTTC,CSAGPFGGTQYF
.,TRBJ2-3,TRBD2,TRBV7-8,TGTGCCAGCAGGCCGCGGGGGGCCGGGGCAGATACGCAGTATTTT,CASRPRGAGADTQYF
.,TRBJ2-1,.,TRBV7-2,TGTGCCAGCAGCTTAGCAATCCCGGTGGGCTCCTACAATGAGCAGTTCTTC,CASSLAIPVGSYNEQFF
few,TRBJ2-3,.,TRBV7-9,TGTGCCAGCAGCTTAATGGTTGGTACGCAGTATTTT,CASSLMVGTQYF
.,TRBJ2-3,TRBD2,TRBV12-3/TRBV12-4,TGTGCCATCAGCAAGGGGACTAGCGGGAGTATCAACACAGATACGCAGTATTTT,CAISKGTSGSINTDTQYF
few,TRBJ2-1,.,TRBV5-6,TGTGCCAGCAGCTTACTACAGGGTTGGGAGCAGTTCTTC,CASSLLQGWEQFF
few,TRBJ1-5,.,TRBV28,TGTGCCAGCTCCAAAGGCCTCGAAAAGTCCCAGCATTTT,CASSKGLEKSQHF
few,TRBJ2-3,.,TRBV28,TGTGCCAGCAGTCCTCAGGGTTTTGGAACAGATACGCAGTATTTT,CASSPQGFGTDTQYF
many,TRBJ1-1,.,TRBV5-1,TGCGCCAGCAGCTTTGGGAACACTGAAGCTTTCTTT,CASSFGNTEAFF
.,TRBJ2-7,.,TRBV7-9,TGTGCCAGCAGCTTGCCGCTCTCCTACGAGCAGTACTTC,CASSLPLSYEQYF
few,TRBJ1-2,.,TRBV28,TGTGCCAGTATAACAGGGAACTATGGCTACACCTTC,CASITGNYGYTF
few,TRBJ2-6,.,TRBV29-1,TGCAGCGCCCGACAGGCTGGGGCCAACGTCCTGACTTTC,CSARQAGANVLTF
few,TRBJ2-7,TRBD1,TRBV20-1,TGCAGTGCTAGCGCTCCCCGGGACAGGGGGCTCGAGCAGTACTTC,CSASAPRDRGLEQYF
few,TRBJ2-7,.,TRBV19,TGTGCCAGTAGTATACGGAGACAGATGAGCCACCCCTCCTACGAGCAGTACTTC,CASSIRRQMSHPSYEQYF
few,TRBJ2-7,.,TRBV12-3/TRBV12-4,TGTGCCAGCAGTACCGACAGGAGTTCCTACGAGCAGTACTTC,CASSTDRSSYEQYF
few,TRBJ2-5,.,TRBV6-5,TGTGCCAGCAGTTACTCAAGACTAGTTCAAGAGACCCAGTACTTC,CASSYSRLVQETQYF
many,TRBJ2-1,.,TRBV4-1,TGCGCCAGCAGCCAAGGCCCCGACTCTCTTGGCGAGCAGTTCTTC,CASSQGPDSLGEQFF
.,TRBJ2-4,.,TRBV2,TGTGCCAGCACCCTGGAGGGCAGCGAGAAAAACATTCAGTACTTC,CASTLEGSEKNIQYF
few,TRBJ2-5,.,TRBV12-3/TRBV12-4,TGTGCCAGCACCTCCCCCCCCTCAGAGACCCAGTACTTC,CASTSPPSETQYF
.,TRBJ1-1,TRBD1,TRBV29-1,TGCAGCGTCTTAGGGGGCCCGGGGATGAACACTGAAGCTTTCTTT,CSVLGGPGMNTEAFF
many,TRBJ2-3,.,TRBV20-1,TGCAGTGCTTCCCCAGGGAGTGGGGGAGATACGCAGTATTTT,CSASPGSGGDTQYF
few,TRBJ2-5,TRBD1,TRBV7-9,TGTGCCAGCAGCCTCTGGACAGGGGCGGTGGAGACCCAGTACTTC,CASSLWTGAVETQYF
.,TRBJ2-6,.,TRBV9,TGTGCCAGCAGCGTACCGACTCCGACCAGGGACTCTCCTGGGGCCAACGTCCTGACTTTC,CASSVPTPTRDSPGANVLTF
many,TRBJ2-1,TRBD2,TRBV29-1,TGCAGCGTCAGGGGACTAGCGTCAGTCTACAATGAGCAGTTCTTC,CSVRGLASVYNEQFF
many,TRBJ1-4,TRBD1,TRBV12-3/TRBV12-4,TGTGCCAGCAGTTTGGGACAGGGGGTTGAAAAACTGTTTTTT,CASSLGQGVEKLFF
.,TRBJ2-7,.,TRBV28,TGTGCCACCGCGCAGACAGCCTTGTATGACGAGCAGTACTTC,CATAQTALYDEQYF
many,TRBJ2-7,.,TRBV4-3,TGCGCCAGCAGCCAAGATTTCGGAAGCTCCTACGAGCAGTACTTC,CASSQDFGSSYEQYF
.,TRBJ2-5,TRBD2,TRBV6-2/TRBV6-3,TGTGCCAGCAGTTACCGACTAGCGGGAGCGGAGGGAGAGACCCAGTACTTC,CASSYRLAGAEGETQYF
.,TRBJ2-1,.,TRBV25-1,TGTGCCAGCAGTGAATATAGGGGTCAATACAATGAGCAGTTCTTC,CASSEYRGQYNEQFF
many,TRBJ2-2,.,TRBV27,TGTGCCAGCAGTTTAGCAGGAAGCACCGGGGAGCTGTTTTTT,CASSLAGSTGELFF
few,TRBJ2-1,.,TRBV18,TGTGCCAGCTCACCCAGCCGGGACATCCGGACACCTAGCTCCTACAATGAGCAGTTCTTC,CASSPSRDIRTPSSYNEQFF
.,TRBJ2-4,TRBD2,TRBV15,TGTGCCACCAGCAGAGATCCAGGACTAGCGGTAGCCAAAAACATTCAGTACTTC,CATSRDPGLAVAKNIQYF
many,TRBJ1-1,.,TRBV7-2,TGTGCCAGCAGCTTTTTTGCCACGAACACTGAAGCTTTCTTT,CASSFFATNTEAFF
many,TRBJ2-2,.,TRBV3-1,TGTGCCAGCAGCCAAGAAGGTTACGGGGAGCTGTTTTTT,CASSQEGYGELFF